The entry below gives a single T cell receptor (beta chain) sequence along with its context. Antigen unknown. As for time point: newly diagnosed, previously untreated cHL patient sample. As a comparison, the study used PBMCs from newly diagnosed, untreated classical Hodgkin lymphoma. The sample originates from a study of PD-1 blockade in classical Hodgkin lymphoma. Measured with immunoSEQ multiplex PCR; TCRdb has only the in-frame clones, and not every one. Here the sample spans tens of thousands of clones, approximately 93% being singletons. The CDR3 consists of 10 residues. V shed 6 bases and J shed 8 bases, with 7 bases lying between them. The germline gives CDR1 MDHEN, CDR2 SYDVKM. The study's findings and limits: Still unresolved is the cause of the repertoire differences, which may be disease activity or prior therapy.

V is TRBV28 and J is TRBJ1-2, with D unresolved. The sequenced sample consisted of peripheral blood mononuclear cells (PBMCs). This receptor was taken from a human donor with classical Hodgkin lymphoma. In nucleotides, the CDR3 is TGTGCCAGCAGGGGGATGGGCTACACCTTC. This encodes CASRGMGYTF.